A single sample gave rise to the 2 T cell receptor beta chains below, sequenced in a study of T cell responses to AZD1222 COVID-19 vaccine. TCRdb's table, derived via immunoSEQ multiplex PCR, lists solely in-frame clones and lacks some. The sample consists of 100,000 to 120,000 clones, around 90% of them appearing once. The input for sequencing was peripheral blood, taken 28 days after the second AZD1222 dose. The receptors here all came from an adult who received the AZD1222 COVID-19 vaccine.

As concerns this clone: The junction departs from germline at one end; a sequencing error may be responsible. The chain recombines TRBV10-3 with TRBJ2-5, with 7 nucleotides matching TRBD2. Germline CDR1 and CDR2: ENHRY and SYGVKD. This CDR3 contains 13 residues. CDR3 coding DNA: TGTGCCATCAGTGAGTACTCTAGCGGCGGTGCGGACTTC. The encoded protein is CAISEYSSGGADF.

This clone appeared once. The J gene is TRBJ2-1, the V gene TRBV25-1; D ambiguous. In germline, CDR1 is MGHDK, CDR2 SYGVNS. The V end lost 3 bases, the J end lost 9 bases, and 18 bases lay between the germline ends. The CDR3 length is 15 residues. CDR3 nucleotide sequence: TGTGCCAGCAGTGACGGTTGGGCTCGCACTGGTGAGCAGTTCTTC. It encodes CASSDGWARTGEQFF. Drawing the rest from reference TRBV25-1 and TRBJ2-1, the complete variable domain is EADIYQTPRYLVIGTGKKITLECSQTMGHDKMYWYQQDPGMELHLIHYSYGVNSTEKGDLSSESTVSRIRTEHFPLTLESARPSHTSQYLCASSDGWARTGEQFFGPGTRLTVL.